This passage covers 30 T cell receptor beta chains from one sample sequenced in a study of shared clonotypes between healthy human individuals. Sequencing used immunoSEQ multiplex PCR; TCRdb keeps in-frame clones, though not all of them. The sample records 1.5 million to 2.5 million clones, over 85% being singletons. Only CD45RO-negative cells positively selected for CCR7 counted as naive CD8 cells, so terminally differentiated effector memory CD45RA+ cells were excluded. Sample: naive CD8+ T cells sorted from blood. Receptors originate from a man aged 18 to 30 in good health.

The rearrangement joins TRBV7-8 to TRBJ1-5; D is possibly TRBD1 (5 bases). Deletions cut 3 bases from V and 5 bases from J, with 14 bases between. The CDR3 sequence is 15 residues long. Per the germline V gene, CDR1 is SGHVS and CDR2 is FQNEAQ. The CDR3 DNA follows: TGTGCCAGCAGCTTTCTCCCAGAAGGGGATCAGCCCCAGCATTTT. It codes for CASSFLPEGDQPQHF.

This clone has just one count. The chain has TRBV2 and TRBJ2-7; 12 bases align to TRBD2. The V segment lost 6 bases and the J segment 1 base; nucleotides outside the gene matches: 7. The CDR3 extends over 16 amino acids. CDR1 SNHLY and CDR2 FYNNEI come from the germline V gene. CDR3 amino acids: CASRPTSGGPSYEQYF. The CDR3 region has the DNA TGTGCCAGCAGACCCACTAGCGGGGGGCCTTCCTACGAGCAGTACTTC.

The genes are TRBV12-5 and TRBJ2-3; the D is unclear. Per germline, CDR1 LGHNT and CDR2 FRNRAP. V lost 3 bases and J lost 3, with 10 bases in between. The CDR3 sequence is 14 residues long. Written as DNA, the CDR3 is TGTGCTAGTGGTTTACCCCTCGTGACAGATACGCAGTATTTT. As protein: CASGLPLVTDTQYF.

The chain recombines TRBV7-9 with TRBJ1-1; D uncertain. From germline, CDR1 is SEHNR and CDR2 FQNEAQ (reference sequence). The V and J ends lost 3 bases and 0 bases respectively, with 11 bases between them. The CDR3 has 15 residues. The CDR3 region is CASSFMGGMNTEAFF. CDR3 bases: TGTGCCAGCAGCTTTATGGGAGGCATGAACACTGAAGCTTTCTTT.

A remark on this clone: Other nucleotide sequences in the sample specify the same CDR3. J is TRBJ2-7 and V is TRBV27, with a possible D match to TRBD2 (5 bases). The germline CDR1 and CDR2 sequences are MNHEY and SMNVEV (reference sequence). The CDR3 has 13 amino acids. V lost 4 bases and J 2 bases, leaving 9 bases between the germline ends. The CDR3 region is CASSYGITYEQYF. CDR3 nucleotides: TGTGCCAGCAGTTACGGGATTACCTACGAGCAGTACTTC.

The chain recombines TRBV29-1 with TRBJ2-7; 9 positions agree with TRBD1. CDR1 SQVTM and CDR2 ANQGSEA come from the germline V gene. This CDR3 region has 14 residues. V shed 6 bases, J shed 1 base, and the junction held 7 bases outside the gene matches. This CDR3 reads CSVATGTGSYEQYF. CDR3 in DNA: TGCAGCGTGGCTACCGGGACAGGGTCCTACGAGCAGTACTTC.

This clone has a single count. This rearrangement joins TRBV25-1 to TRBJ2-7, with 7 bases identical to TRBD1. This CDR3 has 13 amino acids. The V gene's germline CDR1 is MGHDK and CDR2 SYGVNS. V was pared by 1 base and J by 9 bases, with 6 bases of the junction left unmatched. The CDR3 protein is CASSEWSTGRQYF. CDR3 in DNA: TGTGCCAGCAGTGAATGGTCGACAGGGAGGCAGTACTTC.

The chain uses TRBV19 and TRBJ2-7, with 10 bases matching TRBD1. With 3 bases clipped from V and 5 bases from J, the junction kept 4 bases outside the gene matches. Germline V gene data show CDR1 as LNHDA and CDR2 as SQIVND (reference sequence). CDR3 length equals 14 residues. The CDR3 is CASSIGTGVNEQYF. CDR3 nucleotides: TGTGCCAGTAGTATCGGGACAGGGGTAAACGAGCAGTACTTC.

This chain joins TRBV5-1 and TRBJ2-5; weak D call: TRBD1 (5 bases). The germline gives CDR1 SGHRS, CDR2 YFSETQ. The CDR3 is 17 amino acids. Trimming pared 4 bases from V and 1 base from J, leaving 20 bases between. This chain's CDR3 is CASSPSRSQASQETQYF. CDR3 coding DNA: TGCGCCAGCAGCCCCTCACGTTCACAGGCCTCCCAAGAGACCCAGTACTTC.

The rearrangement uses TRBV19 and TRBJ1-2, with D maybe TRBD1 (5 bases). Deletions cut 5 bases from V and 5 bases from J, with 15 bases between. The germline gives CDR1 LNHDA, CDR2 SQIVND (reference sequence). The CDR3 has 14 amino acids. The DNA of the CDR3 is TGTGCCAGTAGTGGGGCAGGGCCACTGTATGGCTACACCTTC. Residues: CASSGAGPLYGYTF.

The rearrangement joins TRBV11-3 to TRBJ1-5; TRBD1 matches at 8 bases. CDR1 is SGHNT and CDR2 is YENEEA in the germline V gene. Unmatched junction bases numbered 7, after V lost 3 bases and J lost 6 bases. CDR3 length: 15 amino acids. The CDR3 region has the DNA TGTGCCAGCAGCTTCAGGGGGCGTTTTGCTCAGCCCCAGCATTTT. Protein sequence: CASSFRGRFAQPQHF.

This clone was recorded once. Other nucleotide sequences in the sample specify the same CDR3. The rearrangement uses TRBV27 and TRBJ2-7, with 12 bases fitting TRBD2. J was trimmed by 5 bases and V by 5 bases; bases with no gene match: 4. The CDR3 is 14 amino acids. Germline V gene lookup returns CDR1 MNHEY and CDR2 SMNVEV (reference sequence). The CDR3 spells CASSPRTSGNEQYF. The CDR3 coding sequence is TGTGCCAGCAGTCCCCGGACTAGCGGGAACGAGCAGTACTTC.

The gene calls are TRBV7-9 and TRBJ1-2; D unclear. This CDR3 has 17 amino acids. Germline V gene lookup returns CDR1 SEHNR and CDR2 FQNEAQ (reference sequence). The germline V and J ends were trimmed by 4 bases and 4 bases, with 22 bases remaining between them. This CDR3 reads CASSSLEFGEVGYGYTF. Written as DNA, the CDR3 is TGTGCCAGCAGCTCACTTGAGTTTGGGGAAGTAGGCTATGGCTACACCTTC.

This chain joins TRBV6-5 and TRBJ2-7; D assignment may be TRBD1 or TRBD2 (5 bases each). The CDR3 has 13 residues. The germline V gene has CDR1 MNHEY and CDR2 SVGAGI. V was shortened by 2 bases and J by 6 bases, with 11 bases between the two germline ends. CDR3 protein: CASSYTDSGEQYF. DNA of the CDR3: TGTGCCAGCAGTTACACAGACAGCGGCGAGCAGTACTTC.

As regards this clone: Other DNA sequences in the same sample also yield this CDR3. This chain links TRBV19 with TRBJ1-2; D is ambiguous. The CDR3 covers 13 residues. CDR1 and CDR2 from the germline V gene are LNHDA and SQIVND (reference sequence). Trimming shortened V by 2 bases and J by 3 bases, and 7 bases separated the two germline ends. The CDR3 sequence is CASSITGDYGYTF. The CDR3 coding sequence is TGTGCCAGTAGTATAACCGGGGACTATGGCTACACCTTC.

The chain carries TRBV5-6 and TRBJ2-7, with D possibly being TRBD1 (6 bases). The germline V and J ends were trimmed by 0 bases and 3 bases, with 13 bases remaining between them. This CDR3 spans 15 amino acids. Germline-derived CDR1 and CDR2 are SGHDT and YYEEEE. CDR3 nucleotide sequence: TGTGCCAGCAGCTTGGGGCAGGGGACCATCTACGAGCAGTACTTC. Amino acid sequence: CASSLGQGTIYEQYF.

The V and J genes are TRBV13 and TRBJ2-7, with D uncertain. CDR1 PRHDT and CDR2 FYEKMQ come from the germline V gene (reference sequence). CDR3 length: 12 residues. With 2 bases removed from V and 3 bases from J, the gap between germline ends came to 5 bases. The DNA for the CDR3 is TGTGCCAGCAGCTTACTTCGCTACGAGCAGTACTTC. This encodes CASSLLRYEQYF.

On this clone: The sample carries other DNA sequences with the same CDR3. The genes are TRBV6-5 and TRBJ2-5, with 13 positions matching TRBD2. Trimming at V came to 5 bases and at J to 1 base, leaving 1 base not matched to a gene. Germline CDR1 reads MNHEY; CDR2 reads SVGAGI. The CDR3 spans 15 residues. The chain's CDR3 is CASSRTSGSQETQYF. The CDR3 DNA sequence: TGTGCCAGCAGTAGGACTAGCGGGAGCCAAGAGACCCAGTACTTC.

As for this clone: The same CDR3 arises from other DNA sequences in this sample as well. The V and J genes are TRBV7-9 and TRBJ2-3; a possible D gene is TRBD1 (5 bases). With 0 bases removed from V and 1 base from J, the gap between germline ends came to 5 bases. CDR1 is SEHNR and CDR2 is FQNEAQ in the germline V gene (reference sequence). The CDR3 sequence is 14 residues long. The chain's CDR3 is CASSLAQGTDTQYF. In DNA form, the CDR3 reads TGTGCCAGCAGCTTAGCACAGGGCACAGATACGCAGTATTTT.

J is TRBJ2-7 and V is TRBV7-9; a weak D match, TRBD1 (6 bases). Germline-derived CDR1 and CDR2 are SEHNR and FQNEAQ (reference sequence). The CDR3 consists of 12 residues. V lost 8 bases and J lost 2, with 10 bases in between. CDR3 residues: CASRDTAYEQYF. The CDR3 DNA reads TGTGCCAGCCGGGACACCGCCTACGAGCAGTACTTC.

The V gene is TRBV6-6, the J gene TRBJ2-2; 7 bases are a match to TRBD2. Germline V lookup: CDR1 MNHNY, CDR2 SVGAGI (reference sequence). After removal of 2 bases from V and 4 bases from J, the junction contained 7 bases not matched to a gene. This CDR3 is built from 16 residues. Written as DNA, the CDR3 is TGTGCCAGCAGTTACACGGGGGGACTTCTCACCGGGGAGCTGTTTTTT. Translating gives CASSYTGGLLTGELFF.

The J gene is TRBJ2-2, the V gene TRBV19; D is perhaps TRBD2 (7 bases). The CDR3 spans 15 residues. Germline CDR1 is LNHDA and CDR2 is SQIVND (reference sequence). Trimming took 5 bases from V and 2 from J, leaving 12 bases between them. The CDR3 region has the DNA TGTGCCAGTAGTCCGGGGGGACACAACACCGGGGAGCTGTTTTTT. This sequence encodes CASSPGGHNTGELFF.

The J gene is TRBJ2-2, the V gene TRBV10-3, with no clear D. Germline V gives CDR1 ENHRY, CDR2 SYGVKD. The germline V and J ends were trimmed by 2 bases and 6 bases, with 10 bases remaining between them. The CDR3 consists of 14 residues. DNA of the CDR3: TGTGCCATCAGTGAGGACGTCAGGTCCGGGGAGCTGTTTTTT. This gives the protein CAISEDVRSGELFF.

A word on this clone: The identical CDR3 is also encoded by other nucleotide sequences in the sample. This chain connects TRBV6-5 to TRBJ2-1; maybe TRBD1 (6 bases). Trimming stripped 5 bases from V and 4 bases from J, with 9 bases between. CDR1 is MNHEY and CDR2 is SVGAGI in the germline V gene. This CDR3 spans 13 amino acids. CDR3 DNA sequence: TGTGCCAGCAGTCCACAGGGATACAATGAGCAGTTCTTC. Amino acid sequence: CASSPQGYNEQFF.

The chain links TRBV9 to TRBJ2-3, with 8 bases that match TRBD2. V trimming: 4 bases; J trimming: 6 bases; junction bases outside the gene matches: 10. CDR3 length: 15 residues. CDR1 and CDR2 (germline): SGDLS, YYNGEE. CDR3 in DNA: TGTGCCAGCAGCCTTGGGCGGGGGGTCTCGGATACGCAGTATTTT. This codes for CASSLGRGVSDTQYF.

The gene calls are TRBV4-1 and TRBJ1-1; D remains ambiguous. V lost 2 bases and J lost 2, with 9 bases in between. The CDR3 runs to 14 residues. Germline V lookup: CDR1 MGHRA, CDR2 YSYEKL. DNA of the CDR3: TGCGCCAGCAGCCAATCGTTCACAAACACTGAAGCTTTCTTT. This encodes CASSQSFTNTEAFF.

The chain recombines TRBV2 with TRBJ2-1; 13 bases line up with TRBD2. Germline CDR1 and CDR2: SNHLY and FYNNEI. The CDR3 is made up of 15 amino acids. The ends lost 4 bases at V and 7 bases at J; junction bases unmatched: 4. For the CDR3, the DNA is TGTGCCAGCAGTGGATGGACTAGCGGGAGTAATGAGCAGTTCTTC. This gives the protein CASSGWTSGSNEQFF.

The CDR3 nucleotides read TGTGCCAGCATTGAAGCGGGGGCCGTCACAGATACGCAGTATTTT. This gives the protein CASIEAGAVTDTQYF. This rearrangement joins TRBV28 to TRBJ2-3; 8 nucleotides match TRBD2. The CDR3 totals 15 residues. The V gene end was trimmed by 7 bases and the J gene end by 2 bases; junction bases not matched to a gene: 8. Per the germline V gene, CDR1 is MDHEN and CDR2 is SYDVKM.

The chain carries TRBV5-6 and TRBJ2-1; D is perhaps TRBD2 (6 bases). V was clipped by 7 bases and J by 3 bases, with 14 bases between them. This CDR3 contains 14 residues. Germline V gene lookup returns CDR1 SGHDT and CDR2 YYEEEE. CDR3 sequence (DNA): TGTGCCAGCTTTAGCGGAGAAGTCTACAATGAGCAGTTCTTC. The encoded protein is CASFSGEVYNEQFF. The complete variable domain, with remaining parts taken from reference TRBV5-6 and TRBJ2-1, reads DAGVTQSPTHLIKTRGQQVTLRCSPKSGHDTVSWYQQALGQGPQFIFQYYEEEERQRGNFPDRFSGHQFPNYSSELNVNALLLGDSALYLCASFSGEVYNEQFFGPGTRLTVL.

Only one count was recorded for this clone. The chain combines TRBV9 with TRBJ1-1; D gene unclear. This CDR3 comprises 15 residues. Deletions cut 3 bases from V and 4 bases from J, with 16 bases between. Looked up from germline, CDR1 is SGDLS and CDR2 is YYNGEE. This CDR3 reads CASSATPGLGTEAFF. CDR3 coding DNA: TGTGCCAGCAGCGCCACTCCGGGTTTAGGCACTGAAGCTTTCTTT.